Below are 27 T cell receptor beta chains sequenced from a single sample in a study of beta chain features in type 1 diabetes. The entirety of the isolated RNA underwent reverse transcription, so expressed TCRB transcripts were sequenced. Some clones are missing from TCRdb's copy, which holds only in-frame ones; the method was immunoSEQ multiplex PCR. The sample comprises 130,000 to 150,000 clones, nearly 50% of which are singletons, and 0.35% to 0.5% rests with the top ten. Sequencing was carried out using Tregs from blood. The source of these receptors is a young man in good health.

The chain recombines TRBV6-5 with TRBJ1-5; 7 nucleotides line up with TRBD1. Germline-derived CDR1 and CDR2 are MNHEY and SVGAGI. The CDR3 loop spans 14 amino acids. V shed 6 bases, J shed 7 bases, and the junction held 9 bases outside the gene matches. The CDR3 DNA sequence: TGTGCCAGCAGCCCAGGACAGGTCCGGCAGCCCCAGCATTTT. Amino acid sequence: CASSPGQVRQPQHF.

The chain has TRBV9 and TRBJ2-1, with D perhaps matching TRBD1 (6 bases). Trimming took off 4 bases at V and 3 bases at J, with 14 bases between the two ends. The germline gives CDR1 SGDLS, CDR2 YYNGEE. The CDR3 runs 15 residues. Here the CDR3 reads CASSFRGAHYNEQFF. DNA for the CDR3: TGTGCCAGCAGCTTCAGGGGTGCCCACTACAATGAGCAGTTCTTC. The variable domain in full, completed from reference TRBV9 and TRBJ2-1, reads DSGVTQTPKHLITATGQRVTLRCSPRSGDLSVYWYQQSLDQGLQFLIQYYNGEERAKGNILERFSAQQFPDLHSELNLSSLELGDSALYFCASSFRGAHYNEQFFGPGTRLTVL.

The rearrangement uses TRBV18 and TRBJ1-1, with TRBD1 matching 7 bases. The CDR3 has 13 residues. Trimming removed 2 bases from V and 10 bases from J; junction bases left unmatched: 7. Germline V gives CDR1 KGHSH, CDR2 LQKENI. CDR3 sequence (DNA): TGTGCCAGCTCACCAGACAGGGCTGGGACAGCTTTCTTT. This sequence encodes CASSPDRAGTAFF.

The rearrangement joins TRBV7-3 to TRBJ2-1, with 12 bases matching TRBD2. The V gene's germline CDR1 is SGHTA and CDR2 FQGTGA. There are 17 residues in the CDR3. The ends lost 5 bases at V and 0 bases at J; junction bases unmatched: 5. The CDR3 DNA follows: TGTGCCAGCAGCCGTCAGACTAGCGGGGGCTCCTACAATGAGCAGTTCTTC. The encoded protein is CASSRQTSGGSYNEQFF.

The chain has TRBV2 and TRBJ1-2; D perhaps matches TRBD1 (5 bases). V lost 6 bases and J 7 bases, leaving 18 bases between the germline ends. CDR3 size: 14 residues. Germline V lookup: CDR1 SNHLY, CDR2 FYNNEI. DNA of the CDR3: TGTGCCAGCAGACAACTCGACAGTGCGTCTGGCTACACCTTC. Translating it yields CASRQLDSASGYTF.

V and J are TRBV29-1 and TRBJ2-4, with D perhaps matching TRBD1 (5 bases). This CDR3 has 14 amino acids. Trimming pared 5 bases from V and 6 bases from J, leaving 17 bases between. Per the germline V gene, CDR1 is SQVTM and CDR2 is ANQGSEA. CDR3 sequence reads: CSVLARSRGNIQYF. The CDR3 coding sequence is TGCAGCGTTTTAGCCCGGAGTAGGGGAAACATTCAGTACTTC.

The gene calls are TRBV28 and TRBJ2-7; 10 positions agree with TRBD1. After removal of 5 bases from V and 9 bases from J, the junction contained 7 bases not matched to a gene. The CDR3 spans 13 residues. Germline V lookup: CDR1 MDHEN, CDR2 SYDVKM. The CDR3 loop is CASSTGQGVRQYF. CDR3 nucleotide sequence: TGTGCCAGCAGTACCGGACAGGGGGTTCGGCAGTACTTC.

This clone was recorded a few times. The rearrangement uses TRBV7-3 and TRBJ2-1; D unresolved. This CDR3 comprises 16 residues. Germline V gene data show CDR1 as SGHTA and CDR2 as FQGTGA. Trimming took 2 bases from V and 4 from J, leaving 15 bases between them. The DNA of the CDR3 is TGTGCCAGCAGCTTATTTTGGCAGTACCCTTACAATGAGCAGTTCTTC. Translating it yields CASSLFWQYPYNEQFF.

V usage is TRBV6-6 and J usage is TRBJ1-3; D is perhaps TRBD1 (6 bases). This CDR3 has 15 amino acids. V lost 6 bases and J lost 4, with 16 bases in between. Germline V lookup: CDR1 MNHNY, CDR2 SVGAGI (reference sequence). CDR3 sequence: CASSSDRMRGNTIYF. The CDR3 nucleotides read TGTGCCAGCAGCTCCGACAGGATGAGGGGAAACACCATATATTTT.

This CDR3 reads CASSPARDQPQHF. The CDR3 region has the DNA TGTGCCAGCTCACCTGCCAGGGATCAGCCCCAGCATTTT. This chain joins TRBV18 and TRBJ1-5; D is possibly TRBD1 (5 bases). Germline V gene lookup returns CDR1 KGHSH and CDR2 LQKENI. The V and J ends lost 3 bases and 5 bases respectively, with 8 bases between them. CDR3 size: 13 residues.

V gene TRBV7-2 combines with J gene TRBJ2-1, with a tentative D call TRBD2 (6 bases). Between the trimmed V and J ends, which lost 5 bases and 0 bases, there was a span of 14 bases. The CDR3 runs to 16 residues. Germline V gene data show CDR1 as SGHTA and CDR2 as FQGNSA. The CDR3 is CASSVSGLSSYNEQFF. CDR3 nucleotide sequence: TGTGCCAGCAGCGTTAGCGGCTTGAGCTCCTACAATGAGCAGTTCTTC.

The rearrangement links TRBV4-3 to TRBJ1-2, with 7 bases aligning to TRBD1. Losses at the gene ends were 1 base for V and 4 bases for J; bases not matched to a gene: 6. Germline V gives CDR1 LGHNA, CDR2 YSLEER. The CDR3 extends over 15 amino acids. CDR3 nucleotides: TGCGCCAGCAGCCAAGTGTCGGCAGGGGGCTATGGCTACACCTTC. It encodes CASSQVSAGGYGYTF.

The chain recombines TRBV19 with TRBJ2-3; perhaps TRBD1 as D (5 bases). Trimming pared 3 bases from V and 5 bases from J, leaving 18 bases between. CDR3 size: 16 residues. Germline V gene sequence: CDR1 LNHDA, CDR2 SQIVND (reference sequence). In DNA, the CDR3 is TGTGCCAGTAGTATCGAGGCAGGGTTTCGTGGAGATACGCAGTATTTT. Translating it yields CASSIEAGFRGDTQYF. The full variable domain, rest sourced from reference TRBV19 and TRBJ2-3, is DGGITQSPKYLFRKEGQNVTLSCEQNLNHDAMYWYRQDPGQGLRLIYYSQIVNDFQKGDIAEGYSVSREKKESFPLTVTSAQKNPTAFYLCASSIEAGFRGDTQYFGPGTRLTVL.

The CDR3 loop is CASRLSGLAYEQYF. For the CDR3, the DNA is TGTGCCAGCAGACTAAGTGGACTAGCCTACGAGCAGTACTTC. The chain links TRBV6-5 to TRBJ2-7; TRBD2 agrees at 7 bases. CDR3 size: 14 residues. The ends lost 6 bases at V and 2 bases at J; junction bases unmatched: 7. Germline CDR1 reads MNHEY; CDR2 reads SVGAGI.

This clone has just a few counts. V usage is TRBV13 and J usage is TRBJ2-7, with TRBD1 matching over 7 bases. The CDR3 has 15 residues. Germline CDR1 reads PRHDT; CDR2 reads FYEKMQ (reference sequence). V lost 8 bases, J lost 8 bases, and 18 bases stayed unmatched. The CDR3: CASQNPRDSPTKQYF. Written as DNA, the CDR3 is TGTGCCAGCCAGAACCCCCGGGACAGCCCTACGAAGCAGTACTTC.

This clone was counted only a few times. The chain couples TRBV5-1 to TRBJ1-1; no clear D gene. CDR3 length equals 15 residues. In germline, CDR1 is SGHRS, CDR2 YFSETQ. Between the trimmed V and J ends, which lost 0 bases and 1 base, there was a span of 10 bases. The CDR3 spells CASSLAGSGNTEAFF. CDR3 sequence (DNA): TGCGCCAGCAGCTTGGCGGGGAGTGGGAACACTGAAGCTTTCTTT.

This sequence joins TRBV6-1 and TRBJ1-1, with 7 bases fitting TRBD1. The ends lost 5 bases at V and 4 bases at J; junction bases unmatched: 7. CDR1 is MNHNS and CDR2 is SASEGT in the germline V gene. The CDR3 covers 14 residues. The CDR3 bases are TGTGCCAGCAGTAGAGACAGGGTATTCACTGAAGCTTTCTTT. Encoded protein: CASSRDRVFTEAFF.

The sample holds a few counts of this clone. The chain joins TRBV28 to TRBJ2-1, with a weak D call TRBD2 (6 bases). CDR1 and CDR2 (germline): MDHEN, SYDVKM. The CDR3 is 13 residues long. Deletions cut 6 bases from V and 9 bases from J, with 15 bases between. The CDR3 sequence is CASRPTGVPEQFF. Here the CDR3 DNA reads TGTGCCAGCAGACCAACGGGGGTACCTGAGCAGTTCTTC.

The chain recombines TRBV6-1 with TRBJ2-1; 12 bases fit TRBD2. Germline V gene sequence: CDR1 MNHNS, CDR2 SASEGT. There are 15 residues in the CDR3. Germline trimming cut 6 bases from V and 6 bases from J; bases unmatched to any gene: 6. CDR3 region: CASRRTSGIGNEQFF. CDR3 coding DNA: TGTGCCAGCAGGAGGACTAGCGGGATTGGCAATGAGCAGTTCTTC.

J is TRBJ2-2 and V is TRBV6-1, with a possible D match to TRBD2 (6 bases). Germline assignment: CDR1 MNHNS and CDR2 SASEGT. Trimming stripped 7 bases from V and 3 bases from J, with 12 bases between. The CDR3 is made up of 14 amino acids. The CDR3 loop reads CASIPGLDTGELFF. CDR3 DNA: TGTGCCAGCATCCCGGGACTCGACACCGGGGAGCTGTTTTTT.

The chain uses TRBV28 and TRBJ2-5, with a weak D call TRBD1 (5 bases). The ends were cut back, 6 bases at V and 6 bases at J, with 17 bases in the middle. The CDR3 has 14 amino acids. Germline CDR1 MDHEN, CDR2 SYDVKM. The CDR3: CASSPAGWLKTQYF. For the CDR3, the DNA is TGTGCCAGCAGCCCCGCAGGGTGGTTGAAGACCCAGTACTTC.

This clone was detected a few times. The CDR3 loop is CASSIGGVMNTEAFF. In nucleotides, the CDR3 is TGTGCCAGTAGTATCGGAGGGGTCATGAACACTGAAGCTTTCTTT. The V gene is TRBV19, the J gene TRBJ1-1; possibly TRBD1 for D (5 bases). V was trimmed by 3 bases and J by 0 bases, leaving 11 bases between them. Germline V lookup: CDR1 LNHDA, CDR2 SQIVND (reference sequence). The CDR3 runs to 15 residues.

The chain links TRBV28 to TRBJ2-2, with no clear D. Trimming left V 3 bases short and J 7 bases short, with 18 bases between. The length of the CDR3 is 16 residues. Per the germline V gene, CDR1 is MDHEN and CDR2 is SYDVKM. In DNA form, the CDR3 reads TGTGCCAGCAGTTTCTACGAACCCTCTGGCGGCGGGGAGCTGTTTTTT. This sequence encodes CASSFYEPSGGGELFF.

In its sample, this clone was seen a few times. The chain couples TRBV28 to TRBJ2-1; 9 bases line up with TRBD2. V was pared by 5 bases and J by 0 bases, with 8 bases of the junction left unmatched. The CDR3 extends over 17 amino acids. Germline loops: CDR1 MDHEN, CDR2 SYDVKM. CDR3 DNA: TGTGCCAGCAGTCGCGGGAGGGCCATAGGCTCCTACAATGAGCAGTTCTTC. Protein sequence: CASSRGRAIGSYNEQFF. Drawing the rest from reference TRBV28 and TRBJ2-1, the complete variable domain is DVKVTQSSRYLVKRTGEKVFLECVQDMDHENMFWYRQDPGLGLRLIYFSYDVKMKEKGDIPEGYSVSREKKERFSLILESASTNQTSMYLCASSRGRAIGSYNEQFFGPGTRLTVL.

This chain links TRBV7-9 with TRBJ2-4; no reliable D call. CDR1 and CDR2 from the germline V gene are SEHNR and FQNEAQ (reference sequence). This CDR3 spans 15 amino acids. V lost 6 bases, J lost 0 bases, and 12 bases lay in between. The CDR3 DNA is TGTGCCAGCAGGTCCTGGGCCTCAGCCAAAAACATTCAGTACTTC. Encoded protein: CASRSWASAKNIQYF.

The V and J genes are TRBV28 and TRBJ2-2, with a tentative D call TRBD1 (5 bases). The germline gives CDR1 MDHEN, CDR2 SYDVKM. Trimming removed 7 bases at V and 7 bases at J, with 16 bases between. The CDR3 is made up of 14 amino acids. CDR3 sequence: CASIWAVQGGELFF. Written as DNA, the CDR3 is TGTGCCAGCATATGGGCGGTCCAGGGCGGGGAGCTGTTTTTT.

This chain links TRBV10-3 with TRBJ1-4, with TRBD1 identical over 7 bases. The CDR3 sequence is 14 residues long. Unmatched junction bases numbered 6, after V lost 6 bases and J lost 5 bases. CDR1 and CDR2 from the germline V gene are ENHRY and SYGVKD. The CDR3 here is CAISQGTENEKLFF. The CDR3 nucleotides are TGTGCCATCAGCCAAGGGACAGAGAATGAAAAACTGTTTTTT.